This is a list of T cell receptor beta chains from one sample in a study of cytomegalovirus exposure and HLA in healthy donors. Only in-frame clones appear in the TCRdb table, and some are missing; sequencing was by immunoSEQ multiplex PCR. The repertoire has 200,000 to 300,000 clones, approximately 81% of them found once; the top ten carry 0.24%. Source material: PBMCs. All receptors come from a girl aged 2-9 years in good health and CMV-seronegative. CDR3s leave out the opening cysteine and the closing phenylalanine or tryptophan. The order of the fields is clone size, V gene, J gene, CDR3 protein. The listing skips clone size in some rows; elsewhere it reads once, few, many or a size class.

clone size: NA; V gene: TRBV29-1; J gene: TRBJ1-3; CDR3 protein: SVVYRGLVDSGNTIY
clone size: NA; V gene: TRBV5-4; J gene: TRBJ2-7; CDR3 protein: ASSLAVAGSSYEQY
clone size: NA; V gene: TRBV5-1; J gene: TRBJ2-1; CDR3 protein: ASSPAGGPGFEQF
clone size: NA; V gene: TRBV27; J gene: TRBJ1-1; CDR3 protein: ASSLNGGKEAF
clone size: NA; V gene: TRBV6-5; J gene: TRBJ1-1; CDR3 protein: ASSYRAGGAEAF
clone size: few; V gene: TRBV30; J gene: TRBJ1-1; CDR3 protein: AWSNTPF
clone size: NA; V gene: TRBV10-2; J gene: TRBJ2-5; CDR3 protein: ASTPRGTSGLETQY
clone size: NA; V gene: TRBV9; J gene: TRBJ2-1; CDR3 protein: ASSVGRGTYNEQF
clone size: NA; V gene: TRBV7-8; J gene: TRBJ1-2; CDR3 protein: ASSLFLRGEDQNYGYT
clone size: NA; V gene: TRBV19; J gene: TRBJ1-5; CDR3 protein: ASSIEDRNQPQH
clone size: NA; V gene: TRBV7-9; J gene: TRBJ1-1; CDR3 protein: ASTSDRALEAF
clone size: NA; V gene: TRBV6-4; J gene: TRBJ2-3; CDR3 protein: ASSDSGDKPEVTQY
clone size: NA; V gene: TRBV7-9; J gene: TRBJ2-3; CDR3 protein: ASSLSPTGNADTQY
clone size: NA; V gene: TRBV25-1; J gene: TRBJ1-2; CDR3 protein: ASSEGGRGHGYT
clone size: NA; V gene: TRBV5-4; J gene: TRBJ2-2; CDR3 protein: ASSSALLDTGELF
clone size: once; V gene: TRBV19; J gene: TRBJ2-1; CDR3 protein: ASSIRGLAGTYNEQF
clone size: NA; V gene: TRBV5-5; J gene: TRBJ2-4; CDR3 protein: ASRIKAGVIDIQY
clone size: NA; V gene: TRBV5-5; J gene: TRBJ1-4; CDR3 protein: ASSSYIGGNEKLF
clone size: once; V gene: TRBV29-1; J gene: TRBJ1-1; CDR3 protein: SASTTGSTEAF
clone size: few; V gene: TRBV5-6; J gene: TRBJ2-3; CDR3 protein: ASSLVWASGIARDTQY
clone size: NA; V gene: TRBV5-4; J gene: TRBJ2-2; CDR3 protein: ASSFRTSGATGELF
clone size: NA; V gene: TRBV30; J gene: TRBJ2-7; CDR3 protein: AWSVGTGGYEQY
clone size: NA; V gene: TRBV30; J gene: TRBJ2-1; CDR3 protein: ARGQGVGPSYNEQF
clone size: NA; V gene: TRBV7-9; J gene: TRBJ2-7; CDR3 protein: ASSILQGMQY
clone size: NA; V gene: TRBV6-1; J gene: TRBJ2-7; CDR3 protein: ASRRQQTYEQY
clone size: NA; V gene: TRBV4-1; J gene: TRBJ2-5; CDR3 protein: ASTPSGRAGETQY
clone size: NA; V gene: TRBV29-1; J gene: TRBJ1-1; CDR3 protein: STTWASTEAF
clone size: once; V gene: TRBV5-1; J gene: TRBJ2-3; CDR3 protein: ASSRTVDDTQY
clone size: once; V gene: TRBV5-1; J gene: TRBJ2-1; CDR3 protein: ASNSGAPTYNEQF
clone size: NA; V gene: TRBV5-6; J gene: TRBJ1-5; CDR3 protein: ASRRSGFDQPQH
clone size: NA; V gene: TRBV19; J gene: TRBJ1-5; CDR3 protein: ASSIDQGRQPQH
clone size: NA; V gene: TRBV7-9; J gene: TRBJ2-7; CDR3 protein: ASSLVGYEQY
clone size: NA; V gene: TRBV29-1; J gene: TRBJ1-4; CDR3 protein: SVWVQDNEKLF
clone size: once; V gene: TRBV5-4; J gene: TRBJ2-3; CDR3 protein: ASSLVGSGDTDTQY
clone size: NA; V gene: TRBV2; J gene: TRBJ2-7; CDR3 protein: ASSGRGLAGFSYEQY
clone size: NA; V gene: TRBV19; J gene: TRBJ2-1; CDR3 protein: ASSIDTGSYNEQF
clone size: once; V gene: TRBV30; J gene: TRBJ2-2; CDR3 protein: AWSAYLPGVNTGELF
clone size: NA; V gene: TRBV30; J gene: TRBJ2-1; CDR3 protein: AWSDGLVNNEQF
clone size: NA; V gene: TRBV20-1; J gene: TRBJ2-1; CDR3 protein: SAVADNEQF
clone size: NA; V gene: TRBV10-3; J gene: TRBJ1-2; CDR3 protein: AMSVGQVHGYT
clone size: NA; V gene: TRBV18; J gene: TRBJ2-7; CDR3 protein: ASSPAAGRAQGEQY